The 26 T cell receptor beta chains reported below all come from one sample, sequenced in a study of OX40 agonist ivuxolimab in advanced cancers. Profiled with immunoSEQ multiplex PCR; TCRdb holds only in-frame clones, not every one. The table has approximately 60,000 clones, over 65% seen once. The source material was CD4+ or CD8+ T cells sorted from blood, sampled in a trial of the OX40 agonist ivuxolimab. Every receptor here comes from an adult with an advanced solid tumor such as melanoma, head and neck, liver or kidney cancer.

V is TRBV27 and J is TRBJ2-7; tentative D call: TRBD2 (6 bases). Germline assignment: CDR1 MNHEY and CDR2 SMNVEV (reference sequence). V dropped 3 bases and J dropped 6 bases, with 18 bases sitting between them. This CDR3 has 15 residues. The CDR3 DNA reads TGTGCCAGCAGTTTTGTGTTCGGGCAGGGAGGCGAGCAGTACTTC. This encodes CASSFVFGQGGEQYF.

CDR3 in amino acids: CASSLSDRGDTEAFF. DNA for the CDR3: TGTGCCAGCAGTTTATCTGACAGGGGCGACACTGAAGCTTTCTTT. V usage is TRBV28 and J usage is TRBJ1-1, with 8 bases aligning to TRBD1. Trimming cost V 1 base and J 3 bases; bases outside gene matches: 4. This CDR3 spans 15 amino acids. Looked up from germline, CDR1 is MDHEN and CDR2 is SYDVKM.

The CDR3 region has the DNA TGTGCCAGTAGTATTGGAGGGATTGCTGGGATAGCCAAAAACATTCAGTACTTC. The encoded protein is CASSIGGIAGIAKNIQYF. The chain carries TRBV19 and TRBJ2-4; the D gene is possibly TRBD2 (6 bases). There are 18 residues in the CDR3. Germline CDR1 is LNHDA and CDR2 is SQIVND (reference sequence). V was shortened by 3 bases and J by 0 bases, with 18 bases between the two germline ends.

J is TRBJ2-7 and V is TRBV6-6; D ambiguous. The CDR3 has 14 amino acids. V lost 7 bases and J 3 bases, leaving 16 bases between the germline ends. Germline V gives CDR1 MNHNY, CDR2 SVGAGI (reference sequence). The CDR3 region has the DNA TGTGCCAGCACCTATTCCGTCCCCGGCTACGAGCAGTACTTC. Encoded protein: CASTYSVPGYEQYF.

The DNA of the CDR3 is TGTGCAATCACCGGGACTAGCGACGACAATGAGCAGTTCTTC. Encoded protein: CAITGTSDDNEQFF. The J gene is TRBJ2-1, the V gene TRBV6-1; TRBD2 matches at 10 bases. Germline CDR1 MNHNS, CDR2 SASEGT. The CDR3 loop spans 14 amino acids.

The chain joins TRBV2 to TRBJ2-3, with 10 bases lining up with TRBD2. Germline CDR1 reads SNHLY; CDR2 reads FYNNEI. The CDR3 is made up of 15 amino acids. V lost 4 bases to trimming and J lost 9 bases; unmatched junction nucleotides: 10. The CDR3 loop reads CASSVQPSGGETQYF. The CDR3 DNA reads TGTGCCAGCAGTGTCCAGCCTAGCGGGGGTGAGACGCAGTATTTT. Combining the CDR3 with reference TRBV2 and TRBJ2-3 gives the whole variable domain EPEVTQTPSHQVTQMGQEVILRCVPISNHLYFYWYRQILGQKVEFLVSFYNNEISEKSEIFDDQFSVERPDGSNFTLKIRSTKLEDSAMYFCASSVQPSGGETQYFGPGTRLTVL.

The chain employs TRBV15 and TRBJ2-7, with D unclear. The CDR3 runs 15 residues. Germline V CDR1 and CDR2: LNHNV, YYDKDF (reference sequence). Between the trimmed V and J ends, which lost 3 bases and 0 bases, there was a span of 12 bases. The DNA for the CDR3 is TGTGCCACCAGCAGGGATCTGGAAACCTCCTACGAGCAGTACTTC. Translating it yields CATSRDLETSYEQYF.

The V call is TRBV2, the J call TRBJ2-3, with D unresolved. V shed 6 bases and J shed 4 bases, with 8 bases lying between them. Germline CDR1 and CDR2: SNHLY and FYNNEI. This CDR3 is built from 12 residues. CDR3 DNA: TGTGCCAGCAGCGCCCCGCCAGATACGCAGTATTTT. Its protein is CASSAPPDTQYF.

The chain has TRBV6-6 and TRBJ1-1; D may be TRBD1 (6 bases). This CDR3 spans 14 amino acids. V lost 7 bases and J lost 1, with 13 bases in between. Germline loops: CDR1 MNHNY, CDR2 SVGAGI (reference sequence). CDR3 coding DNA: TGTGCCAGCAAAATACAGGGTGGGAACACTGAAGCTTTCTTT. The encoded protein is CASKIQGGNTEAFF.

V and J are TRBV5-8 and TRBJ1-5; 7 positions agree with TRBD1. CDR3 length: 13 amino acids. Germline loops: CDR1 SGHTS, CDR2 YDEGEE. The junction had 1 base not matched to a gene; V was cut back by 2 bases and J by 5 bases. CDR3 nucleotides: TGTGCCAGCAGCTTTCAGGGGGATCAGCCCCAGCATTTT. This encodes CASSFQGDQPQHF. Together with reference TRBV5-8 and TRBJ1-5, the CDR3 gives the full variable domain: EAGVTQSPTHLIKTRGQQATLRCSPISGHTSVYWYQQALGLGLQFLLWYDEGEERNRGNFPPRFSGRQFPNYSSELNVNALELEDSALYLCASSFQGDQPQHFGDGTRLSIL.

This sequence joins TRBV14 and TRBJ2-7; the D gene could be TRBD1 or TRBD2 (5 bases each). The length of the CDR3 is 14 residues. Trimming shortened V by 4 bases and J by 9 bases, and 19 bases separated the two germline ends. The germline CDR1 and CDR2 sequences are SGHDN and FVKESK. The CDR3 loop is CASSPGLLGPRQYF. CDR3 nucleotides: TGTGCCAGCAGCCCGGGGCTCTTGGGGCCCCGGCAGTACTTC.

V and J are TRBV1 and TRBJ2-5. TRBV1 is a known pseudogene. CDR3 length equals 14 residues. This CDR3 reads CTSSARTSQETQYF. CDR3 sequence (DNA): TGCACCAGCAGCGCCCGGACGAGCCAAGAGACCCAGTACTTC.

J is TRBJ2-2 and V is TRBV5-1, with 9 positions matching TRBD2. The V segment lost 3 bases and the J segment 6 bases; nucleotides outside the gene matches: 6. The length of the CDR3 is 15 residues. Germline assignment: CDR1 SGHRS and CDR2 YFSETQ. The CDR3 coding sequence is TGCGCCAGCAGCTCGAATCGCGGGAGGGCCGGGGAGCTGTTTTTT. Protein: CASSSNRGRAGELFF.

This clone is a singleton in its sample. The CDR3 region has the DNA TGTGCCAGTGCACGAGGAACTAGCAATCAGCCCCAGCATTTT. It codes for CASARGTSNQPQHF. The chain links TRBV5-6 to TRBJ1-5; D ambiguous. This CDR3 has 14 residues. Germline V gene sequence: CDR1 SGHDT, CDR2 YYEEEE. The ends were cut back, 8 bases at V and 0 bases at J, with 12 bases in the middle. Full variable domain (rest looked up from reference TRBV5-6 and TRBJ1-5): DAGVTQSPTHLIKTRGQQVTLRCSPKSGHDTVSWYQQALGQGPQFIFQYYEEEERQRGNFPDRFSGHQFPNYSSELNVNALLLGDSALYLCASARGTSNQPQHFGDGTRLSIL.

The chain links TRBV9 to TRBJ1-5; D perhaps matches TRBD1 (6 bases). CDR1 and CDR2 from the germline V gene are SGDLS and YYNGEE. Trimming pared 5 bases from V and 3 bases from J, leaving 12 bases between. The CDR3 has 14 residues. CDR3 loop: CASSRDRINQPQHF. As DNA, the CDR3 is TGTGCCAGCAGTCGAGACAGGATCAATCAGCCCCAGCATTTT.

The V and J genes are TRBV6-1 and TRBJ1-6; TRBD1 aligns across 7 bases. V was clipped by 2 bases and J by 6 bases; unmatched bases: 4. The V gene's germline CDR1 is MNHNS and CDR2 SASEGT. The CDR3 has 15 amino acids. The CDR3 coding sequence is TGTGCCAGCAGTGAATTGGGACAGAGTAATTCACCCCTCCACTTT. This encodes CASSELGQSNSPLHF.

This clone was recorded a few times. The CDR3 nucleotides are TGCAGCGTTCTAGAGGTTCGGGAATTTGATGGCTACACCTTC. This gives the protein CSVLEVREFDGYTF. The chain links TRBV29-1 to TRBJ1-2; no firm D call. There are 14 residues in the CDR3. V was shortened by 5 bases and J by 6 bases, with 19 bases between the two germline ends. Germline V gene sequence: CDR1 SQVTM, CDR2 ANQGSEA.

This rearrangement joins TRBV5-4 to TRBJ2-7; D is possibly TRBD1 (5 bases). The CDR3 contains 14 residues. Germline assignment: CDR1 SGHNT and CDR2 YYREEE (reference sequence). Trimming took off 3 bases at V and 3 bases at J, with 13 bases between the two ends. The CDR3 DNA reads as TGTGCCAGCAGCTCCCAGGGTCAGGACTACGAGCAGTACTTC. Amino acids: CASSSQGQDYEQYF.

The rearrangement uses TRBV6-1 and TRBJ1-4, with 9 positions matching TRBD1. Germline-derived CDR1 and CDR2 are MNHNS and SASEGT. The CDR3 has 13 amino acids. The trim removed 6 bases at V and 8 bases at J, leaving 4 bases unmatched. Here the CDR3 reads CASRGTGLEKLFF. DNA of the CDR3: TGTGCCAGCAGGGGGACAGGGTTAGAAAAACTGTTTTTT.

V usage is TRBV7-2 and J usage is TRBJ2-7; 7 bases align to TRBD2. The CDR3 spans 13 residues. The germline gives CDR1 SGHTA, CDR2 FQGNSA. J gave up 3 bases and V 6 bases, and 5 bases lay outside the gene matches. The CDR3 DNA is TGTGCCAGCAGACCAAGCGGGAACTACGAGCAGTACTTC. Translating it yields CASRPSGNYEQYF. Full variable domain (outside the CDR3, taken from reference TRBV7-2 and TRBJ2-7): GAGVSQSPSNKVTEKGKDVELRCDPISGHTALYWYRQSLGQGLEFLIYFQGNSAPDKSGLPSDRFSAERTGGSVSTLTIQRTQQEDSAVYLCASRPSGNYEQYFGPGTRLTVT.

This clone appeared a single time. The CDR3 region is CASRVVRETQYF. The CDR3 region has the DNA TGTGCCAGCAGGGTAGTCAGAGAGACCCAGTACTTC. The gene calls are TRBV2 and TRBJ2-5, with D unresolved. Trimming cost V 6 bases and J 4 bases, with 9 bases left between them. This CDR3 has 12 residues. Looked up from germline, CDR1 is SNHLY and CDR2 is FYNNEI.

The chain is built from TRBV11-2 and TRBJ1-2; no reliable D call. This CDR3 spans 13 amino acids. In germline, CDR1 is SGHAT, CDR2 FQNNGV. V was clipped by 4 bases and J by 1 base, with 7 bases between them. In DNA form, the CDR3 reads TGTGCCAGCAGCTCGACATATAACTATGGCTACACCTTC. Protein sequence: CASSSTYNYGYTF.

The chain uses TRBV7-9 and TRBJ1-3; maybe TRBD1 (5 bases). The V gene lost 5 bases and the J gene lost 0 bases, with 17 bases spanning the gap. CDR1 and CDR2 (germline): SEHNR, FQNEAQ (reference sequence). The CDR3 sequence is 17 residues long. This CDR3 is CASSPPGTASSGNTIYF. The CDR3, as DNA: TGTGCCAGCAGCCCACCCGGGACCGCCAGCTCTGGAAACACCATATATTTT.

In this sample, this clone turned up once. The chain combines TRBV4-3 with TRBJ2-1, with 13 bases matching TRBD2. V lost 0 bases to trimming and J lost 4 bases; unmatched junction nucleotides: 3. CDR1 is LGHNA and CDR2 is YSLEER in the germline V gene. CDR3 length: 17 amino acids. The DNA of the CDR3 is TGCGCCAGCAGCCAAGAGCGACTAGCGGGGGGATACAATGAGCAGTTCTTC. This translates into CASSQERLAGGYNEQFF.

The rearrangement joins TRBV2 to TRBJ1-2; TRBD1 matches 9 bases. Germline V gene sequence: CDR1 SNHLY, CDR2 FYNNEI. The CDR3 totals 14 residues. V trimming: 6 bases; J trimming: 2 bases; junction bases outside the gene matches: 4. CDR3 protein: CASRRDRENYGYTF. The CDR3 DNA sequence: TGTGCCAGCAGGCGGGACAGGGAAAACTATGGCTACACCTTC.

V and J are TRBV4-1 and TRBJ1-2; D gene uncertain. The germline V and J ends were trimmed by 5 bases and 3 bases, with 16 bases remaining between them. The CDR3 has 15 residues. The germline V gene has CDR1 MGHRA and CDR2 YSYEKL. The CDR3 protein is CASSSPARADYGYTF. In DNA form, the CDR3 reads TGCGCCAGCAGCTCCCCGGCTCGGGCAGACTATGGCTACACCTTC.